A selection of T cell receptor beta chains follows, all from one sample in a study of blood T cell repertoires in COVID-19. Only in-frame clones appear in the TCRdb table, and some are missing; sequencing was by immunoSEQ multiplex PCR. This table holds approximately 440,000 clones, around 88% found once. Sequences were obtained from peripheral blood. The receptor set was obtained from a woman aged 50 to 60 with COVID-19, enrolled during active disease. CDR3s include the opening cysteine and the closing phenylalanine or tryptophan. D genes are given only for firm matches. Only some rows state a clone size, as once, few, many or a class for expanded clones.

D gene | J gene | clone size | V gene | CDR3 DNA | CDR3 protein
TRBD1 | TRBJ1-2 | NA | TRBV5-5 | TGTGCCAGCAGCTGGACAGGGGACAAGTACACCTTC | CASSWTGDKYTF
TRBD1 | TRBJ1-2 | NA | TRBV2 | TGTGCCAGCAGGGACCGAGATGGGTCTGGTCGTGGACAGGTCGGCGGCTACACCTTC | CASRDRDGSGRGQVGGYTF
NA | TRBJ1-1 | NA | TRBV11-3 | TGTGCCAGCAGCTTAGGATGGAGGGATGAAGCTTTCTTT | CASSLGWRDEAFF
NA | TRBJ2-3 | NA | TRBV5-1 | TGCGCCAGCAGCTTGGGCGGGGCTAGCACAGATACGCAGTATTTT | CASSLGGASTDTQYF
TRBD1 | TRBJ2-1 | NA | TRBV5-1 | TGCGCCAGCAGCTTCCCAACAGGGGGCTCCTACAATGAGCAGTTCTTC | CASSFPTGGSYNEQFF
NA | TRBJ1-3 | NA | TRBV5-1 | TGCGCCAGCAGCTCGAGGACAGAGGGGGGAAACACCATATATTTT | CASSSRTEGGNTIYF
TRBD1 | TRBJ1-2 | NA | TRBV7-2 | TGTGCCAGCAGCTTAAGTAGAGGGGGCATGGGCTACACCTTC | CASSLSRGGMGYTF
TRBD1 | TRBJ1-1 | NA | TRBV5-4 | TGTGCCAGCAGCTTCGAACAGGGGCAAGCTTTCTTT | CASSFEQGQAFF
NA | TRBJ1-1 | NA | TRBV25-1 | TGTGCCAGCAGTGGCCGGGACACTGAAGCTTTCTTT | CASSGRDTEAFF
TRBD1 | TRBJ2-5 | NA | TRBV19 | TGTGCCAGTAGTAAACGGACAGGGGGCGTAGAGACCCAGTACTTC | CASSKRTGGVETQYF
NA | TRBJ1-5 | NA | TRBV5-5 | TGTGCCAGCAGCCAAAAGGAGGGGCTGGGTAATCAGCCCCAGCATTTT | CASSQKEGLGNQPQHF
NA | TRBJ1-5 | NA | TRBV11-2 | TGTGCCAGCAGCTTAGATGGCGCGGGTTTCATCAATCAGCCCCAGCATTTT | CASSLDGAGFINQPQHF
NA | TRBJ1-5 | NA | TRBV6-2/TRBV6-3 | TGTGCCAGCAGCCGCGGGACGGATGTATCAGCCCAGCATTTT | CASSRGTDVSAQHF
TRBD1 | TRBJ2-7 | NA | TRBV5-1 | TGCGCCAGCAGCTTGGCCGGGACAGGGCTTTACGAGCAGTACTTC | CASSLAGTGLYEQYF
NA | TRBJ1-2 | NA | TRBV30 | TGTGCCTGGAGTGTAGTGTCCCAGGGCGGGAGAGGCTACACCTTC | CAWSVVSQGGRGYTF
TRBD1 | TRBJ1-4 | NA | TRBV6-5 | TGTGCCAGCAGTAGAAGGGACAGGGTATATGAAAAACTGTTTTTT | CASSRRDRVYEKLFF
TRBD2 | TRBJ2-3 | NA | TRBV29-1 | TGCAGCGTTGAAGTGAGTCGGGGGAGGGGAGATACGCAGTATTTT | CSVEVSRGRGDTQYF
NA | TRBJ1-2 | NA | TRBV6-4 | TGTGCCAGCAGTGACTCGGCGGGAAATGGCTACACCTTC | CASSDSAGNGYTF
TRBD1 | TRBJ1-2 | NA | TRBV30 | TGTGCCTGGGACAGGGGGTTTGAGGACTATGGCTACACCTTC | CAWDRGFEDYGYTF
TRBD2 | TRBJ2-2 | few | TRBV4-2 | TGTGCCAGCAGCGAACCTAGCGGGGGGAACACCGGGGAGCTGTTTTTT | CASSEPSGGNTGELFF
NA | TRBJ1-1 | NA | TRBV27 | TGTGCCAGCAGTCCCGGACTGTTGTGGGGCACTGAAGCTTTCTTT | CASSPGLLWGTEAFF
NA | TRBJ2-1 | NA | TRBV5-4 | TGTGCCAGCAGCCAGACTGCCTACAATGAGCAGTTCTTC | CASSQTAYNEQFF
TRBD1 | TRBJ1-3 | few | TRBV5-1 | TGCGCCAGCAGCTTGACCTTCTCGACAGGGGGAGGAAACACCATATATTTT | CASSLTFSTGGGNTIYF
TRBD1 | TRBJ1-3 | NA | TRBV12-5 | TGTGCTAGTGGTTTGGTTGTGGTGGACAGGGGCTTCTCTGGAAACACCATATATTTT | CASGLVVVDRGFSGNTIYF
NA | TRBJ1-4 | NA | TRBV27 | TGTGCCAGCAGTTTAATCGGGGGGACTAATGAAAAACTGTTTTTT | CASSLIGGTNEKLFF
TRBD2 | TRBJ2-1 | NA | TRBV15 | TGTGCCACCAGCAGAGAACTAGCGGGGGGGAGTGAGCAGTTCTTC | CATSRELAGGSEQFF
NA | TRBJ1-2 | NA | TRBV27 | TGTGCCAGCAGTTTAGCGGGTGGGCCCACCGGCTACACCTTC | CASSLAGGPTGYTF
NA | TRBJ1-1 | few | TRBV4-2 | TGTGCCAGCAGCCAAGATACCGGGGGGACTGAAGCTTTCTTT | CASSQDTGGTEAFF